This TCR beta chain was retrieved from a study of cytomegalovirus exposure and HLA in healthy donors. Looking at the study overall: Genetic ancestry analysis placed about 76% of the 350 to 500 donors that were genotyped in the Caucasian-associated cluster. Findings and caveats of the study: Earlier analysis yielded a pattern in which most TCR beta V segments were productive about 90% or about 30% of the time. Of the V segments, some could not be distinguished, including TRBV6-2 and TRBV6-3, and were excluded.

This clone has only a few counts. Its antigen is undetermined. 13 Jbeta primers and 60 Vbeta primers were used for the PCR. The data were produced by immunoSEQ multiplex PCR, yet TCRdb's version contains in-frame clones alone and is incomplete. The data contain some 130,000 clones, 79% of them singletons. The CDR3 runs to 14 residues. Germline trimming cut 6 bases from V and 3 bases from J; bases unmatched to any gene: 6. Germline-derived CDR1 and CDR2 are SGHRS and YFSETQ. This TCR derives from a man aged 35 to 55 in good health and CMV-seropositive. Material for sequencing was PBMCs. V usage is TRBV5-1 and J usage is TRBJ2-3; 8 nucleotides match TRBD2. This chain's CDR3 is CASKGIAGTDTQYF. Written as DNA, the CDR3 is TGCGCCAGCAAGGGAATAGCGGGAACAGATACGCAGTATTTT.